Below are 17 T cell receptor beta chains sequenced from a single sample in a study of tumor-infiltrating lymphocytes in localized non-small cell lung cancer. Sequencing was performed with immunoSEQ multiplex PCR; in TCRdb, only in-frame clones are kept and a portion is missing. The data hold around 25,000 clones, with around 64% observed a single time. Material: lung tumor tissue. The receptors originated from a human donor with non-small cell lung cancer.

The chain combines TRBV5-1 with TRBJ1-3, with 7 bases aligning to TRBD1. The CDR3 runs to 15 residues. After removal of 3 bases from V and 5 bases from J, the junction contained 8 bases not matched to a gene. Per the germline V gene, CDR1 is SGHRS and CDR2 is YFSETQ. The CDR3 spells CASSSQGLRRNTIYF. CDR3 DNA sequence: TGCGCCAGCAGCTCACAGGGGCTCAGAAGAAACACCATATATTTT. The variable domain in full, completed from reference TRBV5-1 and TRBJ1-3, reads KAGVTQTPRYLIKTRGQQVTLSCSPISGHRSVSWYQQTPGQGLQFLFEYFSETQRNKGNFPGRFSGRQFSNSRSEMNVSTLELGDSALYLCASSSQGLRRNTIYFGEGSWLTVV.

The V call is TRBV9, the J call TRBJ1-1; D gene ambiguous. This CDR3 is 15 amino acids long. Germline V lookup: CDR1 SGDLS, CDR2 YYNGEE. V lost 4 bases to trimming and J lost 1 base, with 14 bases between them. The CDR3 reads CASSQDYGGNTEAFF. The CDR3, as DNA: TGTGCCAGCAGCCAAGATTATGGCGGGAACACTGAAGCTTTCTTT.

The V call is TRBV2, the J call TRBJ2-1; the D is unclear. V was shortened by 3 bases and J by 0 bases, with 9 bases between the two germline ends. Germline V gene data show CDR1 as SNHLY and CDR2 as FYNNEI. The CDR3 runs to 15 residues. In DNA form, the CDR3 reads TGTGCCAGCAGTGAGAAGGTGAGCTCCTACAATGAGCAGTTCTTC. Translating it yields CASSEKVSSYNEQFF.

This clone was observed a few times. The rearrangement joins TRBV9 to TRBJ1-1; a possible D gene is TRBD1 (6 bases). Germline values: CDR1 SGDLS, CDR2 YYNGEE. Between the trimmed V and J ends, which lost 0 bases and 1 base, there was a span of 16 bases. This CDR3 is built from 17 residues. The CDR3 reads CASSVGGSGEANTEAFF. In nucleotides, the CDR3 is TGTGCCAGCAGCGTAGGAGGGTCAGGGGAGGCGAACACTGAAGCTTTCTTT.

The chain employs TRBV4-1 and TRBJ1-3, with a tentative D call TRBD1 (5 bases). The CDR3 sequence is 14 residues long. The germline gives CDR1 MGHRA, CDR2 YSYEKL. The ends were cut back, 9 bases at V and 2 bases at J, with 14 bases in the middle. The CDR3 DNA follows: TGCGCCAGTAAAAAAGGGGAAACTGGAAACACCATATATTTT. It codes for CASKKGETGNTIYF.

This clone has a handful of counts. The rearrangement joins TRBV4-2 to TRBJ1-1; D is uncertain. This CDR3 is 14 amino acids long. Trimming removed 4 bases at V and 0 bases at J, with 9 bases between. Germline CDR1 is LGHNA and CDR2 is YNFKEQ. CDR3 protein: CASSPQLLNTEAFF. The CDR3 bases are TGTGCCAGCAGCCCACAGCTGTTGAACACTGAAGCTTTCTTT.

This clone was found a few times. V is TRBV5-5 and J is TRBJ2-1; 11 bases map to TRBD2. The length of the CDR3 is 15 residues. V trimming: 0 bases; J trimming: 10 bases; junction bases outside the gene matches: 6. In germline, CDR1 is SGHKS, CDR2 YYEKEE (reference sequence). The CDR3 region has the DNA TGTGCCAGCAGCTTGGTACTAGCGGGAGTATGGGAGCAGTTCTTC. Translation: CASSLVLAGVWEQFF.

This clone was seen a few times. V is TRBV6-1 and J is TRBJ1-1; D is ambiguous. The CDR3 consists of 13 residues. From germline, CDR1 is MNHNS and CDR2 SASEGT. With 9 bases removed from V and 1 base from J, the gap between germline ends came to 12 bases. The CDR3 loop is CASLVRENTEAFF. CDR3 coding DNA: TGTGCCAGTCTCGTCCGGGAGAACACTGAAGCTTTCTTT.

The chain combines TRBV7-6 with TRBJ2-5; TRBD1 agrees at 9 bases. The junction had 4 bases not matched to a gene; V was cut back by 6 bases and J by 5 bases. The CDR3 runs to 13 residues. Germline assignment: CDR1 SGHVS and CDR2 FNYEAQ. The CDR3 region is CASRDRGYETQYF. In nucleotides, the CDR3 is TGTGCCAGCAGGGACAGGGGATATGAGACCCAGTACTTC.

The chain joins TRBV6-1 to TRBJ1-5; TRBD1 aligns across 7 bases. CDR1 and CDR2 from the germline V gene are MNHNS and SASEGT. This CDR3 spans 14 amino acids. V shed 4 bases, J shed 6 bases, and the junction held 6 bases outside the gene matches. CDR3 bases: TGTGCCAGCAGTGTGGAGGGGGCGGGTCAGCCCCAGCATTTT. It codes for CASSVEGAGQPQHF.

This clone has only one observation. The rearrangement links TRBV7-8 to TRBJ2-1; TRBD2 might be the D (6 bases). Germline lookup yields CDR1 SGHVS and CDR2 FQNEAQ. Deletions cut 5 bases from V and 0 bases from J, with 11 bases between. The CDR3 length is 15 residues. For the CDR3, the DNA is TGTGCCAGCAGCCTCACGCGGGACTCCTACAATGAGCAGTTCTTC. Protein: CASSLTRDSYNEQFF.

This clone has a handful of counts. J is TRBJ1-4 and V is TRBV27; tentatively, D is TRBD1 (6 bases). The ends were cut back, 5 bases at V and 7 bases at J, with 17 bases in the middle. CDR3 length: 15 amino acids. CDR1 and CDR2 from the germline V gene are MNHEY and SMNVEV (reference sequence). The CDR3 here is CASSALTGPAEKLFF. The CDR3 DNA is TGTGCCAGCAGTGCATTAACAGGGCCCGCTGAAAAACTGTTTTTT.

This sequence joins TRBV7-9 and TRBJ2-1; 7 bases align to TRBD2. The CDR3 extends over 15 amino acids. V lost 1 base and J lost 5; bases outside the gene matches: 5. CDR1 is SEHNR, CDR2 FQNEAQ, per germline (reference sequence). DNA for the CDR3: TGTGCCAGCAGCTTAGGACGAAGCGGGAACAATGAGCAGTTCTTC. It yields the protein CASSLGRSGNNEQFF.

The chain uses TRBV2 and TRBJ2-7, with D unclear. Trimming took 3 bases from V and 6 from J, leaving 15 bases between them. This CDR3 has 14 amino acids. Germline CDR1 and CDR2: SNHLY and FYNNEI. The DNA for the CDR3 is TGTGCCAGCAGTGACCTCAACCCAGGCGTCGAGCAGTACTTC. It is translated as CASSDLNPGVEQYF.

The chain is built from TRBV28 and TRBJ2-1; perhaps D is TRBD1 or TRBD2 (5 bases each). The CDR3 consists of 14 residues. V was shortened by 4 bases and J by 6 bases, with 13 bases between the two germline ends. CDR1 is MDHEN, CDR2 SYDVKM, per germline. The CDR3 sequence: CASSSTGAFNEQFF. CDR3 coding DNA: TGTGCCAGCAGTTCAACCGGGGCATTCAATGAGCAGTTCTTC.

CDR3 sequence (DNA): TGTGCCAGCAGCTTTACCTCGGGGGGCTACCAAGAGACCCAGTACTTC. This sequence encodes CASSFTSGGYQETQYF. The chain is built from TRBV5-4 and TRBJ2-5; D may be TRBD2 (7 bases). Between the trimmed V and J ends, which lost 2 bases and 0 bases, there was a span of 14 bases. The germline V gene has CDR1 SGHNT and CDR2 YYREEE (reference sequence). The CDR3 sequence is 16 residues long. Looking up the rest from reference TRBV5-4 and TRBJ2-5 gives the full variable domain: ETGVTQSPTHLIKTRGQQVTLRCSSQSGHNTVSWYQQALGQGPQFIFQYYREEENGRGNFPPRFSGLQFPNYSSELNVNALELDDSALYLCASSFTSGGYQETQYFGPGTRLLVL.

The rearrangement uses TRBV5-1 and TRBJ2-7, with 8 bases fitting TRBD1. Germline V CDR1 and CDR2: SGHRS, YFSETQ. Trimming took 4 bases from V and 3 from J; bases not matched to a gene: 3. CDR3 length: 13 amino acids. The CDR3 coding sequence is TGCGCCAGCAGCCCGACAGGGGACTACGAGCAGTACTTC. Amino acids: CASSPTGDYEQYF. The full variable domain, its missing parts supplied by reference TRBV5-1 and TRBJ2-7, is KAGVTQTPRYLIKTRGQQVTLSCSPISGHRSVSWYQQTPGQGLQFLFEYFSETQRNKGNFPGRFSGRQFSNSRSEMNVSTLELGDSALYLCASSPTGDYEQYFGPGTRLTVT.